This entry lists 29 T cell receptor beta chains sequenced from one sample in a study of PD-L1 blockade in urothelial cancer. Generated by immunoSEQ multiplex PCR, the TCRdb table keeps only in-frame clones and is missing some. This repertoire shows 25,000 to 30,000 clones, around 80% found once; its top ten account for approximately 3.5%. As for time point: peripheral blood 6 weeks after treatment start. Sequenced material: PBMCs, taken around atezolizumab (anti-PD-L1) treatment. The source is a man aged 65 to 85 with urothelial cancer.

About this clone: A read error may produce the germline difference seen at one junction end. V usage is TRBV7-2 and J usage is TRBJ1-5; weak D call: TRBD1 (5 bases). In germline, CDR1 is SGHTA, CDR2 FQGNSA. The CDR3 has 15 amino acids. The DNA for the CDR3 is TGCGCCAGCAGCCAAGATTCAGGGCCTGACCAGCCCCAGCATTTT. Translated: CASSQDSGPDQPQHF.

The chain combines TRBV10-3 with TRBJ2-5; weak D call: TRBD2 (5 bases). From germline, CDR1 is ENHRY and CDR2 SYGVKD. The CDR3 contains 13 residues. Trimming stripped 5 bases from V and 2 bases from J, with 9 bases between. In nucleotides, the CDR3 is TGTGCCATCAGTTGGACTCGGCAAGAGACCCAGTACTTC. It translates to CAISWTRQETQYF.

The chain recombines TRBV7-2 with TRBJ2-7, with D possibly TRBD1 on 5 matching bases. With 5 bases removed from V and 0 bases from J, the gap between germline ends came to 11 bases. CDR3 length equals 14 residues. Germline CDR1 reads SGHTA; CDR2 reads FQGNSA. CDR3 in amino acids: CASSPRTYSYEQYF. CDR3 coding DNA: TGTGCCAGCAGCCCCCGGACATACTCCTACGAGCAGTACTTC. The variable domain in full, completed from reference TRBV7-2 and TRBJ2-7, reads GAGVSQSPSNKVTEKGKDVELRCDPISGHTALYWYRQSLGQGLEFLIYFQGNSAPDKSGLPSDRFSAERTGGSVSTLTIQRTQQEDSAVYLCASSPRTYSYEQYFGPGTRLTVT.

This chain uses TRBV5-1 with TRBJ1-4; 10 nucleotides align to TRBD1. The CDR3 spans 14 residues. Germline CDR1 and CDR2: SGHRS and YFSETQ. Losses at the gene ends were 2 bases for V and 7 bases for J; bases not matched to a gene: 2. CDR3 nucleotide sequence: TGCGCCAGCAGCTTAGGACAGGGGGGTGAAAAACTGTTTTTT. Protein: CASSLGQGGEKLFF.

The rearrangement uses TRBV28 and TRBJ2-6, with 7 positions matching TRBD1. The CDR3 sequence is 17 residues long. Germline V gene data show CDR1 as MDHEN and CDR2 as SYDVKM. The V and J ends lost 5 bases and 2 bases, in that order; junction bases with no gene match: 9. The CDR3 nucleotides read TGTGCCAGCAGTCTGACAGGGAAGGGGACTGGGGCCAACGTCCTGACTTTC. Its protein product is CASSLTGKGTGANVLTF.

The rearrangement joins TRBV28 to TRBJ1-5, with TRBD1 identical over 12 bases. The CDR3 is 16 amino acids. Per the germline V gene, CDR1 is MDHEN and CDR2 is SYDVKM. V lost 8 bases to trimming and J lost 5 bases; unmatched junction nucleotides: 10. The CDR3 region is CASLPGQGAAYQPQHF. In DNA form, the CDR3 reads TGTGCCAGCCTACCGGGACAGGGGGCCGCGTATCAGCCCCAGCATTTT. The whole variable domain, filled in from reference TRBV28 and TRBJ1-5, reads DVKVTQSSRYLVKRTGEKVFLECVQDMDHENMFWYRQDPGLGLRLIYFSYDVKMKEKGDIPEGYSVSREKKERFSLILESASTNQTSMYLCASLPGQGAAYQPQHFGDGTRLSIL.

This chain joins TRBV30 and TRBJ1-4, with D perhaps TRBD1 (6 bases). Trimming shortened V by 2 bases and J by 4 bases, and 17 bases separated the two germline ends. Per the germline V gene, CDR1 is GTSNPN and CDR2 is SVGIG (reference sequence). CDR3 length: 16 amino acids. CDR3 region: CAWSPPDRSYNEKLFF. The CDR3 DNA follows: TGTGCCTGGAGTCCCCCCGACAGGAGTTATAATGAAAAACTGTTTTTT.

The chain links TRBV5-6 to TRBJ1-2, with D perhaps matching TRBD1 (6 bases). The CDR3 loop spans 12 amino acids. Trimming pared 4 bases from V and 8 bases from J, leaving 12 bases between. Germline-derived CDR1 and CDR2 are SGHDT and YYEEEE. The CDR3 DNA sequence: TGTGCCAGCAGCCTTACAGGGATCGGCTACACCTTC. Its protein is CASSLTGIGYTF.

The DNA for the CDR3 is TGTGCCAGCAGCTTAGGACAAGACACAGATACGCAGTATTTT. Translated, it gives CASSLGQDTDTQYF. The genes are TRBV11-3 and TRBJ2-3; D not resolved. The CDR3 covers 14 residues. Trimming cost V 1 base and J 2 bases, with 7 bases left between them. Germline V lookup: CDR1 SGHNT, CDR2 YENEEA.

This chain connects TRBV19 to TRBJ1-4; 7 bases are shared with TRBD1. Germline V gene sequence: CDR1 LNHDA, CDR2 SQIVND (reference sequence). V gave up 2 bases and J gave up 2 bases; unmatched junction bases: 2. There are 15 residues in the CDR3. The CDR3 spells CASSILQGTNEKLFF. DNA for the CDR3: TGTGCCAGTAGTATATTACAGGGGACTAATGAAAAACTGTTTTTT.

CDR3 in amino acids: CASSGGRGAHYGYTF. The CDR3 DNA sequence: TGTGCCAGCAGTGGGGGGCGGGGGGCTCACTATGGCTACACCTTC. V and J are TRBV28 and TRBJ1-2, with D possibly being TRBD1 (6 bases). The V end was cut by 5 bases, the J end by 3 bases, with 16 bases between. Germline CDR1 reads MDHEN; CDR2 reads SYDVKM. The CDR3 consists of 15 residues.

This clone occurred once. DNA of the CDR3: TGTGCCAGCAGCAGCCCAGAGACAGCCTCCTACGAGCAGTACTTC. Translation: CASSSPETASYEQYF. The chain joins TRBV7-9 to TRBJ2-7; weak D call: TRBD1 (5 bases). The CDR3 runs 15 residues. The V and J ends lost 5 bases and 0 bases respectively, with 14 bases between them. Germline-derived CDR1 and CDR2 are SEHNR and FQNEAQ (reference sequence).

Of note for this clone: A read error may account for a junction end that differs from germline. The rearrangement joins TRBV2 to TRBJ1-1; tentative D call: TRBD1 (5 bases). CDR1 is SNHLY, CDR2 FYNNEI, per germline. This CDR3 comprises 13 residues. The CDR3 protein is CASRDWEGNEAFF. The CDR3 DNA sequence: TGTGCCAGCCGTGACTGGGAGGGGAATGAAGCTTTCTTT.

This clone was detected a few times. The chain has TRBV21-1 and TRBJ2-3; the table assigns TRBD2, which was not confirmed against the DNA. TRBV21-1 is recorded as a pseudogene. The CDR3 runs to 18 residues. The CDR3 protein is CASSLGFLRDYRTDTQYF. DNA of the CDR3: TGTGCCAGCAGCTTGGGTTTTTTACGGGACTATAGAACAGATACGCAGTATTTT.

The J gene is TRBJ1-6, the V gene TRBV6-1; D unclear. Germline V gene lookup returns CDR1 MNHNS and CDR2 SASEGT. The CDR3 consists of 13 residues. CDR3 sequence: CGSRDVYNSPLHF. CDR3 in DNA: TGTGGTTCTCGAGATGTCTATAATTCACCCCTCCACTTT.

The chain employs TRBV4-1 and TRBJ2-5; possible D gene TRBD1, 6 bases. Trimming shortened V by 1 base and J by 4 bases, and 10 bases separated the two germline ends. Germline V lookup: CDR1 MGHRA, CDR2 YSYEKL. The CDR3 spans 14 residues. DNA of the CDR3: TGCGCCAGCAGCCAAGGTCCCAGGGGAGAGACCCAGTACTTC. Its protein is CASSQGPRGETQYF.

The J gene is TRBJ1-2, the V gene TRBV7-8; 11 positions agree with TRBD1. Trimming at V came to 6 bases and at J to 6 bases, leaving 6 bases not matched to a gene. CDR3 size: 14 residues. Germline lookup yields CDR1 SGHVS and CDR2 FQNEAQ. Here the CDR3 reads CASSSDRGRDGYTF. CDR3 DNA sequence: TGTGCCAGCAGTTCGGACAGGGGGCGGGATGGCTACACCTTC.

This clone showed up just a few times. This chain links TRBV11-3 with TRBJ1-1; D is undetermined. The length of the CDR3 is 13 residues. Germline values: CDR1 SGHNT, CDR2 YENEEA. Trimming pared 3 bases from V and 5 bases from J, leaving 10 bases between. The CDR3 loop reads CASSFYRGTEAFF. DNA for the CDR3: TGTGCCAGCAGCTTTTATAGAGGGACTGAAGCTTTCTTT.

The chain employs TRBV28 and TRBJ2-7; possible D gene TRBD1, 5 bases. Trimming stripped 2 bases from V and 3 bases from J, with 11 bases between. Germline V CDR1 and CDR2: MDHEN, SYDVKM. The CDR3 loop spans 14 amino acids. CDR3 sequence (DNA): TGTGCCAGCAGTTTAATAGGCAGGGTCTACGAGCAGTACTTC. Its translation: CASSLIGRVYEQYF.

This clone was seen a handful of times. The V gene is TRBV28, the J gene TRBJ1-5; D unresolved. The CDR3 extends over 14 amino acids. Trimming took off 3 bases at V and 6 bases at J, with 12 bases between the two ends. Germline V gene sequence: CDR1 MDHEN, CDR2 SYDVKM. Here the CDR3 DNA reads TGTGCCAGCAGTTTTCCCCGCCGAGGTCAGCCCCAGCATTTT. Translated, it gives CASSFPRRGQPQHF.

The chain is built from TRBV4-1 and TRBJ2-7, with 9 bases that match TRBD1. Trimming cost V 3 bases and J 6 bases; bases outside gene matches: 9. Per the germline V gene, CDR1 is MGHRA and CDR2 is YSYEKL. This CDR3 has 15 residues. The CDR3 is CASSQEDRGVAEQYF. In nucleotides, the CDR3 is TGCGCCAGCAGCCAGGAGGACAGGGGTGTGGCCGAGCAGTACTTC.

CDR3 sequence (DNA): TGTGCCAGCAGCTTGGAACAGGCCTTGGGTGGCTACACCTTC. It encodes CASSLEQALGGYTF. V usage is TRBV5-5 and J usage is TRBJ1-2, with D perhaps TRBD1 (5 bases). V was pared by 0 bases and J by 7 bases, with 13 bases between. CDR1 and CDR2 from the germline V gene are SGHKS and YYEKEE (reference sequence). The length of the CDR3 is 14 residues.

The chain couples TRBV2 to TRBJ1-1, with a tentative D call TRBD1 (6 bases). Germline V CDR1 and CDR2: SNHLY, FYNNEI. Between the trimmed V and J ends, which lost 6 bases and 4 bases, there was a span of 9 bases. This CDR3 spans 12 amino acids. CDR3 loop: CASRTGFTEAFF. The CDR3 region has the DNA TGTGCCAGCAGAACAGGGTTCACTGAAGCTTTCTTT.

V gene TRBV20-1 combines with J gene TRBJ2-7; D not resolved. The germline V gene has CDR1 DFQATT and CDR2 SNEGSKA (reference sequence). The CDR3 has 11 amino acids. V lost 3 bases and J lost 5, with 8 bases in between. In DNA, the CDR3 is TGCAGTGCTAGTGGTGAGAACGAGCAGTACTTC. Its protein is CSASGENEQYF.

The chain has TRBV19 and TRBJ2-7; 7 nucleotides match TRBD2. Trimming took 7 bases from V and 7 from J; bases not matched to a gene: 13. CDR1 LNHDA and CDR2 SQIVND come from the germline V gene (reference sequence). The CDR3 covers 14 residues. The CDR3 reads CASTPGAGVQEQYF. The DNA of the CDR3 is TGTGCCAGTACACCTGGGGCGGGAGTGCAAGAGCAGTACTTC.

The V gene is TRBV9, the J gene TRBJ2-5; 9 bases fit TRBD1. The V segment lost 4 bases and the J segment 5 bases; nucleotides outside the gene matches: 6. The CDR3 totals 14 residues. CDR1 is SGDLS, CDR2 YYNGEE, per germline. The CDR3 region has the DNA TGTGCCAGCAGCCCTTGGACAGGGGAGGAGACCCAGTACTTC. This codes for CASSPWTGEETQYF.

This chain links TRBV7-2 with TRBJ1-5, with D possibly matching TRBD1 (5 bases). Trimming left V 1 base short and J 1 base short, with 8 bases between. Per the germline V gene, CDR1 is SGHTA and CDR2 is FQGNSA. The CDR3 is 15 residues long. CDR3 coding DNA: TGTGCCAGCAGCTTAGAGGGGTCGAGCAATCAGCCCCAGCATTTT. The encoded protein is CASSLEGSSNQPQHF.

The chain employs TRBV7-8 and TRBJ1-5, with no clear D. The CDR3 runs 15 residues. Trimming left V 3 bases short and J 4 bases short, with 13 bases between. Germline-derived CDR1 and CDR2 are SGHVS and FQNEAQ. Here the CDR3 DNA reads TGTGCCAGCAGCTTGGTTATGGGCGTAAATCAGCCCCAGCATTTT. Amino acids: CASSLVMGVNQPQHF.

This clone was seen a few times. The chain has TRBV5-6 and TRBJ2-7; 7 bases align to TRBD2. This CDR3 is built from 15 residues. Trimming at V came to 3 bases and at J to 2 bases, leaving 8 bases not matched to a gene. Germline V CDR1 and CDR2: SGHDT, YYEEEE. The CDR3 loop is CASSSGPAGPYEQYF. The DNA of the CDR3 is TGTGCCAGCAGCTCTGGACCAGCGGGGCCCTACGAGCAGTACTTC.